Following are 15 T cell receptor beta chains from one sample sequenced in a study of Ad26.COV2.S vaccination and SARS-CoV-2 variants. Treatment noted: over 15 received Ad26.COV2.S at low or high dose, single or two shots; five or six received placebo; per-sample allocation not given. Day 63 following the first vaccine or placebo injection was when the samples were taken. Sequencing was performed with immunoSEQ multiplex PCR; in TCRdb, only in-frame clones are kept and a portion is missing. The table lists 300,000 to 400,000 clones, 75% to 90% of them singletons. This material consisted of peripheral blood, taken in a trial of Ad26.COV2.S vaccine versus placebo. These receptors all come from a person aged 18 to 59 who received the Ad26.COV2.S COVID-19 vaccine or a placebo.

The genes are TRBV13 and TRBJ2-7; 14 nucleotides match TRBD2. J was trimmed by 5 bases and V by 6 bases; bases with no gene match: 0. The CDR3 is 13 amino acids. The germline V gene has CDR1 PRHDT and CDR2 FYEKMQ (reference sequence). CDR3 bases: TGTGCCAGCAGGGGACTAGCGGGAGACGAGCAGTACTTC. Its translation is CASRGLAGDEQYF.

The rearrangement joins TRBV9 to TRBJ2-2; 7 positions match TRBD1. Germline V gives CDR1 SGDLS, CDR2 YYNGEE. The V gene end was trimmed by 0 bases and the J gene end by 0 bases; junction bases not matched to a gene: 2. The CDR3 spans 16 residues. The CDR3, as DNA: TGTGCCAGCAGCGTAGCGGGACAGCCGAACACCGGGGAGCTGTTTTTT. This sequence encodes CASSVAGQPNTGELFF.

The rearrangement joins TRBV24-1 to TRBJ2-1, with TRBD2 identical over 16 bases. This CDR3 contains 24 residues. The germline CDR1 and CDR2 sequences are KGHDR and SFDVKD. V shed 5 bases, J shed 0 bases, and the junction held 21 bases outside the gene matches. CDR3 sequence reads: CATSGQRGDRGTSGRVRSYNEQFF. CDR3 nucleotide sequence: TGTGCCACCAGTGGGCAAAGGGGGGACAGGGGGACTAGCGGGAGGGTCCGCTCCTACAATGAGCAGTTCTTC.

The chain carries TRBV7-9 and TRBJ2-1; possible D gene TRBD1, 5 bases. This CDR3 region has 14 residues. Germline loops: CDR1 SEHNR, CDR2 FQNEAQ (reference sequence). V shed 9 bases and J shed 9 bases, with 21 bases lying between them. This CDR3 reads CASIQMGHLTEQFF. CDR3 nucleotide sequence: TGTGCCAGTATCCAAATGGGGCACCTAACTGAGCAGTTCTTC. Looking up the rest from reference TRBV7-9 and TRBJ2-1 gives the full variable domain: DTGVSQNPRHKITKRGQNVTFRCDPISEHNRLYWYRQTLGQGPEFLTYFQNEAQLEKSRLLSDRFSAERPKGSFSTLEIQRTEQGDSAMYLCASIQMGHLTEQFFGPGTRLTVL.

This clone was counted between two and nine times. The chain employs TRBV2 and TRBJ2-5; D unclear. Trimming removed 3 bases at V and 2 bases at J, with 10 bases between. Germline lookup yields CDR1 SNHLY and CDR2 FYNNEI. CDR3 length: 14 amino acids. Here the CDR3 reads CASSESHLQETQYF. For the CDR3, the DNA is TGTGCCAGCAGTGAGTCACACTTACAAGAGACCCAGTACTTC.

This clone was detected once. Here the CDR3 DNA reads TGTGCCAGCAGCCCACCCCAGGGTAACTATGGCTACACCTTC. Protein sequence: CASSPPQGNYGYTF. The chain carries TRBV3-1 (or the pseudogene TRBV3-2) and TRBJ1-2, with D possibly TRBD1 on 5 matching bases. CDR1 and CDR2 (germline): LGHDT, YNNKEL (reference sequence). V lost 4 bases to trimming and J lost 1 base, with 10 bases between them. This CDR3 region has 14 residues.

V usage is TRBV5-4 and J usage is TRBJ2-7; 7 nucleotides match TRBD1. The V and J ends lost 2 bases and 0 bases, in that order; junction bases with no gene match: 5. Germline V lookup: CDR1 SGHNT, CDR2 YYREEE (reference sequence). This CDR3 is built from 15 residues. CDR3 DNA sequence: TGTGCCAGCAGCTTTCCAGGGACAGTCTCCTACGAGCAGTACTTC. It is translated as CASSFPGTVSYEQYF.

This sequence joins TRBV7-8 and TRBJ1-2, with D perhaps TRBD1 (6 bases). The germline V and J ends were trimmed by 5 bases and 1 base, with 11 bases remaining between them. The CDR3 has 14 residues. The germline CDR1 and CDR2 sequences are SGHVS and FQNEAQ. The CDR3 here is CASSPGARNYGYTF. DNA of the CDR3: TGTGCCAGCAGCCCGGGGGCCCGTAACTATGGCTACACCTTC.

This chain links TRBV9 with TRBJ1-6; D unclear. The CDR3 has 16 residues. V was clipped by 4 bases and J by 0 bases, with 11 bases between them. The germline V gene encodes CDR1 SGDLS and CDR2 YYNGEE. The CDR3 protein is CASSPRPSSYNSPLHF. The DNA of the CDR3 is TGTGCCAGCAGCCCGCGGCCGAGCTCCTATAATTCACCCCTCCACTTT. Looking up the rest from reference TRBV9 and TRBJ1-6 gives the full variable domain: DSGVTQTPKHLITATGQRVTLRCSPRSGDLSVYWYQQSLDQGLQFLIQYYNGEERAKGNILERFSAQQFPDLHSELNLSSLELGDSALYFCASSPRPSSYNSPLHFGNGTRLTVT.

The chain is built from TRBV7-2 and TRBJ1-2; D is perhaps TRBD1 (5 bases). V was cut by 4 bases and J by 8 bases, with 20 bases left in between. Germline loops: CDR1 SGHTA, CDR2 FQGNSA. The CDR3 has 15 residues. CDR3 sequence (DNA): TGTGCCAGCAGCTGGGAGATTCAGGGATCTGGAGGCTACACCTTC. As protein: CASSWEIQGSGGYTF.

This clone occurred once. This chain uses TRBV19 with TRBJ1-3, with D possibly being TRBD1 (5 bases). The V end lost 6 bases, the J end lost 0 bases, and 9 bases lay between the germline ends. Germline assignment: CDR1 LNHDA and CDR2 SQIVND (reference sequence). The CDR3 has 14 amino acids. This CDR3 reads CASRGANSGNTIYF. Here the CDR3 DNA reads TGTGCCAGTAGAGGGGCAAACTCTGGAAACACCATATATTTT.

The genes are TRBV24-1 and TRBJ2-5; 9 bases fit TRBD1. CDR1 and CDR2 from the germline V gene are KGHDR and SFDVKD. The trim removed 1 base at V and 6 bases at J, leaving 11 bases unmatched. The CDR3 is 17 residues long. CDR3 bases: TGTGCCACCAGTGATTTACGATACCACAGGGGGCAAAAGACCCAGTACTTC. Protein sequence: CATSDLRYHRGQKTQYF.

The V and J genes are TRBV28 and TRBJ1-1; a possible D gene is TRBD1 (5 bases). The V gene lost 5 bases and the J gene lost 7 bases, with 11 bases spanning the gap. The germline CDR1 and CDR2 sequences are MDHEN and SYDVKM. The CDR3 runs to 12 residues. CDR3 region: CASSTPTVEAFF. CDR3 nucleotide sequence: TGTGCCAGCAGTACCCCGACAGTTGAAGCTTTCTTT.

The chain links TRBV5-4 to TRBJ2-1, with 7 bases aligning to TRBD2. In germline, CDR1 is SGHNT, CDR2 YYREEE (reference sequence). This CDR3 has 13 residues. The J segment lost 10 bases and the V segment lost 2 bases, leaving 6 bases of the junction unmatched. CDR3 sequence reads: CASSLGTTGEQFF. The CDR3 region has the DNA TGTGCCAGCAGCTTAGGGACTACGGGGGAGCAGTTCTTC. Full variable domain (outside the CDR3, taken from reference TRBV5-4 and TRBJ2-1): ETGVTQSPTHLIKTRGQQVTLRCSSQSGHNTVSWYQQALGQGPQFIFQYYREEENGRGNFPPRFSGLQFPNYSSELNVNALELDDSALYLCASSLGTTGEQFFGPGTRLTVL.

The V gene is TRBV19, the J gene TRBJ2-6, with D possibly matching TRBD1 (6 bases). The CDR3 spans 17 residues. CDR1 is LNHDA, CDR2 SQIVND, per germline (reference sequence). Between the trimmed V and J ends, which lost 7 bases and 0 bases, there was a span of 16 bases. The CDR3 DNA reads as TGTGCCAGTACCTACAGGGTAGCCCTCTCTGGGGCCAACGTCCTGACTTTC. Its protein product is CASTYRVALSGANVLTF.